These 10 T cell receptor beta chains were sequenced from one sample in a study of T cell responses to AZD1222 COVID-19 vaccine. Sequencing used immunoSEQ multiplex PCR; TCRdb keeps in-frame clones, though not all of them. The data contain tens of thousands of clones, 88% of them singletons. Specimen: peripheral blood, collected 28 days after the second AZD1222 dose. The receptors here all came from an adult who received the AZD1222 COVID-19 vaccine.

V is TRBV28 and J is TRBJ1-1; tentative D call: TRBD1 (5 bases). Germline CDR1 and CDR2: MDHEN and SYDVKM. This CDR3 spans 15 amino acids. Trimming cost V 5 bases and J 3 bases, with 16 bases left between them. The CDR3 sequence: CASSPGGRADTEAFF. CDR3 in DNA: TGTGCCAGCAGTCCGGGGGGACGAGCGGACACTGAAGCTTTCTTT.

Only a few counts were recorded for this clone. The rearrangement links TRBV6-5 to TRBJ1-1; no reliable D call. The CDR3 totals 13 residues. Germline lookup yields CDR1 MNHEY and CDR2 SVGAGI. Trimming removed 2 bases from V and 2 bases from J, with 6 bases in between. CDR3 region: CASSYTGNTEAFF. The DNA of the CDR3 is TGTGCCAGCAGTTACACGGGAAACACTGAAGCTTTCTTT.

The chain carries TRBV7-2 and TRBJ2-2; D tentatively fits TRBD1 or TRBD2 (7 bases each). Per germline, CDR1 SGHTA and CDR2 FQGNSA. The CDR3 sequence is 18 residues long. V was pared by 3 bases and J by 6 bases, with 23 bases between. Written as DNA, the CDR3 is TGTGCCAGCAGCTTCCACCCGGGGGAGGGGGCGCGATCCGGGGAGCTGTTTTTT. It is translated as CASSFHPGEGARSGELFF.

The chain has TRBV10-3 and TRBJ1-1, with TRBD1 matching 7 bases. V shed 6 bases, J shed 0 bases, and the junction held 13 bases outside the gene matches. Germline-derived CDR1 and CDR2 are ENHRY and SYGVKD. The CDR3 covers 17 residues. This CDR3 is CAIRGSDRNHMNTEAFF. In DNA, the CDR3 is TGTGCCATCAGGGGCTCGGACAGGAACCACATGAACACTGAAGCTTTCTTT.

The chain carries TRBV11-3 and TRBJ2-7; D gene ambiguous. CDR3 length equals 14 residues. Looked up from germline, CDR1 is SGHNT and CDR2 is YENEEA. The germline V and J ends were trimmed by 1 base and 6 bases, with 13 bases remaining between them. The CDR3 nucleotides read TGTGCCAGCAGCTTAGTGAAGGAGTTTGGCGAGCAGTACTTC. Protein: CASSLVKEFGEQYF.

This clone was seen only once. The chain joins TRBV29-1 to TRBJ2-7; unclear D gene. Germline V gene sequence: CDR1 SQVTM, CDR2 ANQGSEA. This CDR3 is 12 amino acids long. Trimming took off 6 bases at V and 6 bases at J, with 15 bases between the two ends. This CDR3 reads CSVRPASTEQYF. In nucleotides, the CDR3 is TGCAGCGTCCGCCCCGCCAGTACCGAGCAGTACTTC.

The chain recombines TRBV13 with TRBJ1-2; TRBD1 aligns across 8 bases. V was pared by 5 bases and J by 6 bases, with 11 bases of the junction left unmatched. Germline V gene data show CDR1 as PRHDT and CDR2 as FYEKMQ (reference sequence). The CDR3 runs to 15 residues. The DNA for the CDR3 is TGTGCCAGCAGCCCGCCCAGGGACAGGTGGGATGGCTACACCTTC. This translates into CASSPPRDRWDGYTF.

The CDR3 nucleotides are TGTGCCTGGGTCCCTCTGGGGGGCGGGGAGCCTAACACCGGGGAGCTGTTTTTT. Translated, it gives CAWVPLGGGEPNTGELFF. The chain carries TRBV30 and TRBJ2-2; D tentatively reads TRBD1 or TRBD2 (6 bases each). Per germline, CDR1 GTSNPN and CDR2 SVGIG (reference sequence). This CDR3 region has 18 residues. V lost 5 bases and J lost 2, with 24 bases in between.

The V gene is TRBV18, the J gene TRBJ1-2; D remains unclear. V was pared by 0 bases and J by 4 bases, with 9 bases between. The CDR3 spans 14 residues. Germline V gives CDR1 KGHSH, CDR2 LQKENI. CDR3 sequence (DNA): TGTGCCAGCTCACCACCGAACAGCCCCTATGGCTACACCTTC. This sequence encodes CASSPPNSPYGYTF.

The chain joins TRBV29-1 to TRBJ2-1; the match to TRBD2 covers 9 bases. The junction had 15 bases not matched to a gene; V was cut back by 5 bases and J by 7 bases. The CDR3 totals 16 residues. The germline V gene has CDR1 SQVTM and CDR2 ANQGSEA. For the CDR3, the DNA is TGCAGCGTTCATGATGGCGGGAGGGCGAAGAGGAATGAGCAGTTCTTC. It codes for CSVHDGGRAKRNEQFF.